This is a list of T cell receptor beta chains from one sample in a study of graft-versus-host responses after intestinal transplantation. This table comes from immunoSEQ multiplex PCR, and its TCRdb copy is limited to in-frame clones, with some not included. The profile shows nearly 95,000 clones, about 92% of them singletons. Their recognized antigens are unknown. This specimen consisted of unstimulated CD8+ T cells sorted from spleen or lymph node cells, obtained before intestinal transplant. All receptors derive from a human donor who received an intestinal transplant. CDR3s include the opening cysteine and the closing phenylalanine or tryptophan. D genes are given only for firm matches. Size tells how often a clone was seen (once, few, many) or the class of an expanded clone, and some rows leave it out.

J gene,V gene,CDR3 length,D gene,clone size,CDR3 protein,CDR3 DNA
TRBJ1-1,TRBV10-3,13,-,-,CAISVGGNTEAFF,TGTGCCATCAGTGTAGGGGGGAACACTGAAGCTTTCTTT
TRBJ1-3,TRBV30,13,TRBD1,-,CAWSPPGGNTIYF,TGTGCTTGGAGTCCCCCAGGGGGGAACACCATATATTTT
TRBJ2-1,TRBV19,16,-,-,CASSILGGSSYNEQFF,TGTGCCAGTAGTATTCTCGGCGGAAGCTCCTACAATGAGCAGTTCTTC
TRBJ2-7,TRBV4-3,14,-,-,CASSGNRGDYEQYF,TGCGCCAGCAGCGGAAACCGCGGCGACTACGAGCAGTACTTC
TRBJ2-3,TRBV21-1,17,-,-,CASSNNSGGFPTDTQYF,TGTGCCAGCAGCAACAATAGCGGGGGTTTCCCCACAGATACGCAGTATTTT
TRBJ2-1,TRBV29-1,13,TRBD1,-,CSVEPQGANEQFF,TGCAGCGTTGAGCCACAGGGGGCTAATGAGCAGTTCTTC
TRBJ2-7,TRBV14,13,TRBD2,-,CASSQWGGDEQYF,TGTGCCAGCAGCCAATGGGGGGGGGACGAGCAGTACTTC
TRBJ2-7,TRBV29-1,15,TRBD2,-,CSVGDLAGALYEQYF,TGCAGCGTCGGAGACTTAGCGGGGGCGCTTTACGAGCAGTACTTC
TRBJ2-1,TRBV25-1,16,-,-,CASSERDRLKYNEQFF,TGTGCCAGCAGTGAACGAGACAGGCTCAAATACAATGAGCAGTTCTTC
TRBJ2-3,TRBV4-3,19,TRBD2,-,CASSQDPAGGGSGTDTQYF,TGCGCCAGCAGCCAAGACCCTGCAGGCGGGGGGTCCGGCACAGATACGCAGTATTTT
TRBJ2-7,TRBV7-6,16,TRBD1,-,CASSLEGTGLFDEQYF,TGTGCCAGCAGCTTAGAGGGGACAGGGTTATTTGACGAGCAGTACTTC
TRBJ2-1,TRBV7-9,15,-,once,CASSSPGDSYNEQFF,TGTGCCAGCAGCTCCCCCGGGGATAGCTACAATGAGCAGTTCTTC
TRBJ2-1,TRBV19,16,-,-,CASSIQGSLTYNEQFF,TGTGCCAGTAGTATACAGGGGTCCCTAACCTACAATGAGCAGTTCTTC
TRBJ1-2,TRBV19,14,-,-,CASSIEAGYYGYTF,TGTGCCAGTAGTATAGAGGCAGGGTACTATGGCTACACCTTC
TRBJ2-3,TRBV7-9,15,-,-,CASSSNRSSTDTQYF,TGTGCCAGCAGCTCAAACAGGTCTAGCACAGATACGCAGTATTTT
TRBJ2-3,TRBV11-3,16,TRBD2,-,CASSSGGSPSTDTQYF,TGTGCCAGCAGCTCCGGGGGGAGCCCTAGCACAGATACGCAGTATTTT
TRBJ2-1,TRBV7-9,13,-,-,CADRDIQYNEQFF,TGTGCCGACCGGGACATCCAGTACAATGAGCAGTTCTTC
TRBJ1-1,TRBV5-1,15,TRBD1,-,CASSMGSGGGTEAFF,TGCGCCAGCAGCATGGGATCAGGGGGCGGCACTGAAGCTTTCTTT
TRBJ1-1,TRBV19,13,TRBD1,-,CASGGQGLSFAFF,TGTGCCAGTGGGGGACAGGGGTTGTCGTTTGCTTTCTTT
TRBJ2-3,TRBV4-3,18,-,-,CASSQGPRDKPSTDTQYF,TGCGCCAGCAGCCAAGGTCCCCGGGACAAACCTAGCACAGATACGCAGTATTTT
TRBJ1-2,TRBV29-1,14,-,-,CSVASRGGLDGYTF,TGCAGCGTTGCCTCGAGGGGGGGCTTAGATGGCTACACCTTC
TRBJ2-3,TRBV7-9,19,-,-,CASSFGGWGPHNNTDTQYF,TGTGCCAGCAGCTTCGGCGGTTGGGGGCCCCACAATAACACAGATACGCAGTATTTT
TRBJ1-6,TRBV2,17,TRBD1,few,CASSGPGTGIFDSPLHF,TGTGCCAGCAGTGGACCCGGGACAGGGATTTTTGATTCACCCCTCCACTTT
TRBJ2-7,TRBV5-6,13,TRBD1,-,CASSSGTVSPQYF,TGTGCCAGCAGCTCCGGGACAGTATCCCCGCAGTACTTC
TRBJ1-4,TRBV7-9,17,TRBD1,-,CASSLGIGTGWNEKLFF,TGTGCCAGCAGCTTAGGAATTGGGACAGGCTGGAATGAAAAACTGTTTTTT
TRBJ2-1,TRBV7-9,13,TRBD2,once,CASSSPDSGARFF,TGTGCCAGCAGCTCCCCGGATAGCGGGGCGAGGTTCTTC
TRBJ2-7,TRBV5-5,13,-,-,CASPTASTYEQYF,TGTGCCAGCCCTACAGCTTCCACCTACGAGCAGTACTTC
TRBJ1-1,TRBV25-1,16,-,-,CASIPREGTLNTEAFF,TGTGCCAGCATTCCGAGGGAGGGGACCCTGAACACTGAAGCTTTCTTT
TRBJ2-2,TRBV9,12,-,-,CASSPDTGELFF,TGTGCCAGCAGCCCAGACACCGGGGAGCTGTTTTTT
TRBJ2-6,TRBV7-9,19,-,-,CASSLDVPGHNSGANVLTF,TGTGCCAGCAGCTTAGATGTTCCGGGACACAACTCTGGGGCCAACGTCCTGACTTTC
TRBJ2-1,TRBV29-1,18,TRBD2,-,CSVEGGTSGGGVGNEQFF,TGCAGCGTTGAAGGTGGTACTAGCGGAGGGGGGGTAGGCAATGAGCAGTTCTTC
TRBJ1-2,TRBV5-6,14,-,-,CASSLGGSLPGYTF,TGTGCCAGCAGCTTGGGGGGCTCCCTCCCAGGCTACACCTTC
TRBJ1-1,TRBV4-1,13,-,-,CASSQDRRERAFF,TGCGCCAGCAGCCAAGATCGAAGAGAACGAGCTTTCTTT
TRBJ1-2,TRBV11-2,14,-,-,CASSSLQGLGGYTF,TGTGCCAGCAGCTCCCTGCAGGGGCTGGGTGGCTACACCTTC
TRBJ2-1,TRBV7-2,16,-,-,CASSLARASSYNEQFF,TGTGCCAGCAGCTTAGCGAGAGCGAGCTCCTACAATGAGCAGTTCTTC
TRBJ1-3,TRBV6-1,13,-,few,CATVRAPGNTIYF,TGTGCCACGGTCAGGGCCCCTGGAAACACCATATATTTT
TRBJ1-2,TRBV9,17,-,-,CASSTGEGTTLLNGYTF,TGTGCCAGCAGCACTGGGGAGGGGACGACGCTTTTGAATGGCTACACCTTC
TRBJ1-4,TRBV2,14,-,-,CASSEWGGSEKLFF,TGTGCCAGCAGTGAATGGGGGGGGAGTGAAAAACTGTTTTTT
TRBJ2-7,TRBV11-2,15,TRBD1,-,CASSLGTGPVYEQYF,TGTGCCAGCAGCTTAGGGACAGGGCCGGTTTACGAGCAGTACTTC
TRBJ1-5,TRBV7-9,17,TRBD1,once,CASSSWTGGSSNQPQHF,TGTGCCAGCAGCTCCTGGACAGGGGGCTCCAGTAATCAGCCCCAGCATTTT
TRBJ1-5,TRBV27,14,-,-,CASSFGGGGQPQHF,TGTGCCAGCAGTTTCGGCGGGGGAGGTCAGCCCCAGCATTTT
TRBJ2-7,TRBV4-3,14,-,-,CASSQERFVDEQYF,TGCGCCAGCAGCCAAGAACGGTTCGTTGACGAGCAGTACTTC
TRBJ2-1,TRBV30,13,TRBD2,-,CAWSTSSGGEQFF,TGTGCCTGGAGCACCTCTAGCGGGGGGGAGCAGTTCTTC
TRBJ2-7,TRBV30,16,TRBD2,once,CAWSLDSGGILYEQYF,TGTGCCTGGAGCCTAGATAGCGGGGGCATACTCTACGAGCAGTACTTC
TRBJ1-5,TRBV30,14,-,-,CAWSVEGYNQPQHF,TGTGCCTGGAGTGTGGAGGGCTATAATCAGCCCCAGCATTTT
TRBJ2-7,TRBV18,15,-,-,CASSEGLDASYEQYF,TGTGCCAGCTCAGAGGGACTTGACGCCTCCTACGAGCAGTACTTC
TRBJ2-7,TRBV7-2,15,TRBD1,-,CASSWTTGGVYEQYF,TGTGCCAGCAGCTGGACGACAGGGGGTGTCTACGAGCAGTACTTC
TRBJ1-1,TRBV30,13,-,-,CASYSGMNTEAFF,TGTGCCTCCTACAGCGGAATGAACACTGAAGCTTTCTTT